This TCR beta chain was sequenced in a study of cytomegalovirus exposure and HLA in healthy donors. Regarding this clone: As yet, its antigen is unknown.

The CDR3 is 12 amino acids. Germline CDR1 SGHDN, CDR2 FVKESK. V was trimmed by 4 bases and J by 0 bases, leaving 4 bases between them. Findings and caveats of the study: A later analysis reportedly identified an Asian-associated ancestry cluster as carrying fewer N-insertions than the roughly 720-donor mean. In a later analysis, at a false discovery rate of 0.05, about 15,000 TCR beta sequences were associated with HLA alleles.

PCR employed 60 Vbeta and 13 Jbeta primers. Only in-frame clones appear in the TCRdb table, and some are missing; sequencing was by immunoSEQ multiplex PCR. This sample carries around 170,000 clones, roughly 79% of them seen once, and the ten largest clones take under 9%. The V gene is TRBV14, the J gene TRBJ2-7; D ambiguous. The clonotype was recovered from a woman between 40 and 55 years old in good health and CMV-seropositive. The sample consisted of PBMCs. CDR3 in amino acids: CASSLNSYEQYF. CDR3 DNA sequence: TGTGCCAGCAGCCTAAACTCCTACGAGCAGTACTTC.